This entry lists 28 T cell receptor beta chains sequenced from one sample in a study of identical twins. From the 5' RACE reads, TCRdb called clonotypes with MiXCR, one entry per CDR3 protein. The data show 690,000 or so distinct CDR3 sequences, with 6.1% seen just once and roughly 1.6% held by the top ten. The sample was naive T cells sorted from blood. The receptors stem from a man aged 18 to 29 in good health.

This chain uses TRBV6-1 with TRBJ1-2; D remains unclear. Trimming shortened V by 5 bases and J by 3 bases, and 10 bases separated the two germline ends. The CDR3 contains 13 residues. Germline CDR1 and CDR2: MNHNS and SASEGT. CDR3 DNA: TGTGCCAGCAGTCCGGACGCACACTATGGCTACACCTTC. Translation: CASSPDAHYGYTF.

This clonotype was recorded at least ten times. J is TRBJ2-3 and V is TRBV6-5, with 8 bases lining up with TRBD2. The CDR3 loop spans 17 amino acids. CDR1 is MNHEY and CDR2 is SVGAGI in the germline V gene. V gave up 0 bases and J gave up 0 bases; unmatched junction bases: 5. CDR3 nucleotide sequence: TGTGCCAGCAGTTACTCAGGGTCTAGCGGGAGCACAGATACGCAGTATTTT. It specifies CASSYSGSSGSTDTQYF.

This clonotype has at least ten counts. The rearrangement uses TRBV5-1 and TRBJ2-1, with 12 bases identical to TRBD1. Germline V CDR1 and CDR2: SGHRS, YFSETQ. V trimming: 4 bases; J trimming: 6 bases; junction bases outside the gene matches: 8. The CDR3 spans 16 residues. CDR3 sequence reads: CASSGYGTGGSNEQFF. The DNA for the CDR3 is TGCGCCAGCAGCGGGTACGGGACAGGGGGCTCCAATGAGCAGTTCTTC.

V usage is TRBV14 and J usage is TRBJ2-1, with D possibly matching TRBD1 (6 bases). CDR1 and CDR2 (germline): SGHDN, FVKESK. This CDR3 is 12 amino acids long. V lost 3 bases and J lost 10, with 10 bases in between. The CDR3 nucleotides are TGTGCCAGCAGCCATACAGGGACAGAGCAGTTCTTC. Protein product: CASSHTGTEQFF.

This clonotype was seen more than once but under ten times. The rearrangement uses TRBV5-1 and TRBJ2-7; 11 bases match TRBD1. This CDR3 comprises 15 residues. V was clipped by 3 bases and J by 4 bases; unmatched bases: 6. The germline V gene encodes CDR1 SGHRS and CDR2 YFSETQ. In DNA, the CDR3 is TGCGCCAGCAGCTGGGGACAGGGGGGGCTATACGAGCAGTACGTC. This encodes CASSWGQGGLYEQYV.

This clonotype has at least ten counts. The rearrangement joins TRBV7-8 to TRBJ1-5; unclear D gene. In germline, CDR1 is SGHVS, CDR2 FQNEAQ. The ends were cut back, 5 bases at V and 7 bases at J, with 12 bases in the middle. The CDR3 contains 13 residues. The CDR3 nucleotides read TGTGCCAGCAGCGCAAGGGTTGGCCAGCCCCAGCATTTT. Amino acids: CASSARVGQPQHF.

In this sample, this clonotype turned up many times. The J gene is TRBJ2-7, the V gene TRBV6-5, with 9 bases fitting TRBD2. This CDR3 has 18 residues. Germline loops: CDR1 MNHEY, CDR2 SVGAGI. J lost 7 bases, V lost 2 bases, and 18 bases had no gene match. The CDR3 region has the DNA TGTGCCAGCAGTTACCCGCCAAGGGGACTAGCTGTTTCGTTGGAGCAGTACTTC. Encoded protein: CASSYPPRGLAVSLEQYF.

This clonotype was counted only a few times. This chain joins TRBV5-1 and TRBJ2-7; D gene unclear. The V gene lost 0 bases and the J gene lost 1 base, with 8 bases spanning the gap. Looked up from germline, CDR1 is SGHRS and CDR2 is YFSETQ. The CDR3 covers 14 residues. The CDR3 is CASSLAVQSYEQYV. DNA of the CDR3: TGCGCCAGCAGCTTGGCTGTCCAGTCCTACGAGCAGTACGTC.

The chain uses TRBV25-1 and TRBJ1-1, with no clear D. Germline CDR1 reads MGHDK; CDR2 reads SYGVNS. The V end was cut by 6 bases, the J end by 0 bases, with 8 bases between. This CDR3 is 13 amino acids long. CDR3 DNA: TGTGCCAGCAGGCCAGCCTTGAACACTGAAGCTTTCTTT. Protein product: CASRPALNTEAFF.

This clonotype was counted between two and nine times. The V call is TRBV11-2, the J call TRBJ2-2; 12 nucleotides match TRBD2. J lost 4 bases, V lost 5 bases, and 11 bases had no gene match. Per the germline V gene, CDR1 is SGHAT and CDR2 is FQNNGV. The CDR3 contains 18 residues. CDR3 region: CASSTRLAGVSATGELFF. The CDR3 nucleotides read TGTGCCAGCAGCACGAGACTAGCGGGAGTCTCGGCCACCGGGGAGCTGTTTTTT.

The V gene is TRBV6-5, the J gene TRBJ2-1, with 10 bases fitting TRBD2. CDR3 length equals 15 residues. Per germline, CDR1 MNHEY and CDR2 SVGAGI. The V and J ends lost 2 bases and 10 bases, in that order; junction bases with no gene match: 8. The CDR3 loop is CASSYGLAGAEEQFF. The CDR3 nucleotides are TGTGCCAGCAGTTACGGTCTAGCGGGAGCAGAGGAGCAGTTCTTC.

This clonotype showed up many times. The genes are TRBV20-1 and TRBJ2-7, with D tentatively TRBD2 (6 bases). The CDR3 covers 16 residues. Germline V gene lookup returns CDR1 DFQATT and CDR2 SNEGSKA (reference sequence). Trimming cost V 1 base and J 2 bases, with 18 bases left between them. This CDR3 reads CSARGTLGGLPYEQYV. DNA for the CDR3: TGCAGTGCTAGAGGGACTCTCGGAGGGCTACCCTACGAGCAGTACGTC.

There are many counts of this clonotype. This chain joins TRBV24-1 and TRBJ2-7; 11 positions agree with TRBD1. The CDR3 sequence is 14 residues long. Germline values: CDR1 KGHDR, CDR2 SFDVKD. Germline trimming cut 3 bases from V and 6 bases from J; bases unmatched to any gene: 3. The CDR3 DNA reads as TGTGCCACCAGTGATCCCGGGACAGGGGGCGAGCAGTACTTC. Its translation is CATSDPGTGGEQYF.

DNA of the CDR3: TGTGCCAGCAGTCTCCTCGGGGGGGCCAGCTCTGGAAACACCATATATTTT. As protein: CASSLLGGASSGNTIYF. This rearrangement joins TRBV28 to TRBJ1-3; D possibly corresponds to TRBD1 (6 bases). Trimming took 5 bases from V and 0 from J, leaving 17 bases between them. This CDR3 is 17 amino acids long. CDR1 and CDR2 from the germline V gene are MDHEN and SYDVKM.

J is TRBJ1-1 and V is TRBV5-1, with D perhaps matching TRBD1 (5 bases). Looked up from germline, CDR1 is SGHRS and CDR2 is YFSETQ. The CDR3 consists of 15 residues. V was pared by 4 bases and J by 2 bases, with 15 bases between. CDR3 residues: CASSQTTDSNTEAFF. CDR3 sequence (DNA): TGCGCCAGCAGCCAAACAACCGACAGCAACACTGAAGCTTTCTTT.

This clonotype was counted at least ten times. The V call is TRBV28, the J call TRBJ2-1, with a tentative D call TRBD2 (6 bases). V was cut by 4 bases and J by 8 bases, with 15 bases left in between. CDR1 is MDHEN and CDR2 is SYDVKM in the germline V gene. This CDR3 region has 14 residues. The CDR3 protein is CASSSRGTGDEQFF. DNA of the CDR3: TGTGCCAGCAGTTCCCGGGGTACGGGGGATGAGCAGTTCTTC.

Ten or more counts support this clonotype. The J gene is TRBJ2-5, the V gene TRBV29-1, with D perhaps TRBD1 or TRBD2 (5 bases each). The CDR3 has 10 residues. Germline V lookup: CDR1 SQVTM, CDR2 ANQGSEA. The V end lost 4 bases, the J end lost 5 bases, and 5 bases lay between the germline ends. The CDR3 DNA sequence: TGCAGCGTTGGGGGGGAGACCCAGTACTTC. It specifies CSVGGETQYF.

Comments on this clonotype: Being one base from a much bigger clone, this may be a read error. The V gene is TRBV3-1, the J gene TRBJ2-1; 8 bases line up with TRBD1. This CDR3 contains 16 residues. Germline loops: CDR1 LGHDT, CDR2 YNNKEL (reference sequence). The CDR3 DNA reads as TGTTCCAGCAGCCAAGATCAGGGGACAGGATACAATGAGCAGTTCTTC. It specifies CSSSQDQGTGYNEQFF.

In this sample, this clonotype turned up many times. This rearrangement joins TRBV6-2 or TRBV6-3 to TRBJ1-2, with D unclear. CDR3 length: 13 amino acids. Trimming removed 0 bases from V and 4 bases from J, with 6 bases in between. Per germline, CDR1 MNHEY and CDR2 SVGEGT. CDR3 region: CASSYSGIYGYTF. The CDR3 DNA sequence: TGTGCCAGCAGTTACTCGGGGATCTATGGCTACACCTTC.

This clonotype showed up just a few times. The J gene is TRBJ2-3, the V gene TRBV7-6; D not certain. The CDR3 length is 14 residues. V lost 2 bases to trimming and J lost 4 bases, with 10 bases between them. Looked up from germline, CDR1 is SGHVS and CDR2 is FNYEAQ. The CDR3 reads CASSLSGLPDTQYF. CDR3 nucleotide sequence: TGTGCCAGCAGCTTAAGTGGCCTCCCAGATACGCAGTATTTT.

This clonotype was found a few times. This chain uses TRBV11-2 with TRBJ2-3, with 9 bases lining up with TRBD2. The germline V gene encodes CDR1 SGHAT and CDR2 FQNNGV. With V trimmed by 5 bases and J by 2 bases, 8 bases remained unmatched. The CDR3 sequence is 16 residues long. The CDR3 reads CASSTWREGLTDTQYF. Written as DNA, the CDR3 is TGTGCCAGCAGCACCTGGCGGGAGGGCCTCACAGATACGCAGTATTTT.

The gene calls are TRBV10-3 and TRBJ2-2, with D unresolved. The CDR3 consists of 13 residues. Trimming removed 4 bases from V and 6 bases from J, with 9 bases in between. Per the germline V gene, CDR1 is ENHRY and CDR2 is SYGVKD. DNA for the CDR3: TGTGCCATCAGTGGTTACGGTCCCGGGGAGCTGTTTTTT. Its protein is CAISGYGPGELFF.

This chain links TRBV20-1 with TRBJ2-7; TRBD2 agrees at 7 bases. J gave up 6 bases and V 3 bases, and 8 bases lay outside the gene matches. Germline V CDR1 and CDR2: DFQATT, SNEGSKA (reference sequence). The CDR3 loop spans 13 amino acids. CDR3 loop: CSARVAGASEQYF. The CDR3 nucleotides are TGCAGTGCTAGGGTCGCGGGAGCTTCCGAGCAGTACTTC.

This clonotype occurred many times. The chain is built from TRBV7-6 and TRBJ2-3; 11 bases match TRBD2. Losses at the gene ends were 5 bases for V and 2 bases for J; bases not matched to a gene: 6. CDR3 length: 16 residues. Germline V gene data show CDR1 as SGHVS and CDR2 as FNYEAQ. CDR3 sequence (DNA): TGTGCCAGCAGCCCGGCGACTAGCGGGATCACAGATACGCAGTATTTT. This translates into CASSPATSGITDTQYF.

This clonotype was seen repeatedly, ten times or more. The chain uses TRBV27 and TRBJ2-3, with unresolved D. Germline V CDR1 and CDR2: MNHEY, SMNVEV (reference sequence). V was pared by 0 bases and J by 2 bases, with 12 bases between. The CDR3 spans 16 residues. The DNA for the CDR3 is TGTGCCAGCAGTTTATCGAGTCTTCCTCCCACAGATACGCAGTATTTT. It translates to CASSLSSLPPTDTQYF.

The table lists this clonotype with a few counts. Written as DNA, the CDR3 is TGTGCCAGCGTTGCGGGGACAGGGCTCCACAATGAGCAGTTCTTC. This encodes CASVAGTGLHNEQFF. This sequence joins TRBV6-2 or TRBV6-3 and TRBJ2-1; 9 bases line up with TRBD1. Germline CDR1 reads MNHEY; CDR2 reads SVGEGT. V lost 8 bases and J lost 5; bases outside the gene matches: 10. The CDR3 is 15 residues long.

As for this clonotype: This may arise from a read error, as a much more abundant clone is one base away. This chain links TRBV12-3 or TRBV12-4 with TRBJ1-1; 11 bases fit TRBD1. The CDR3 has 15 amino acids. The CDR3 loop is CASSPWDRGNTEAYF. In nucleotides, the CDR3 is TGTGCCAGCAGTCCCTGGGACAGGGGGAACACTGAAGCTTACTTT.

The chain carries TRBV21-1 and TRBJ2-3; the table's D call of TRBD1 was not tested on the DNA. TRBV21-1 is labeled a pseudogene. The CDR3 runs to 18 residues. As DNA, the CDR3 is TGTGCCAGCAGCAAAGAAGAAGGGGGAAAGCATAGCACAGATACGCAGTATTTT. It codes for CASSKEEGGKHSTDTQYF.